This TCR beta chain was documented in a study of blood T cell repertoires in COVID-19. Across the study: Acute and convalescent COVID-19 samples came from the United States, Italy and Spain. The analysed material was cDNA or gDNA that came from T cells, B-cell-depleted T cells, or PBMCs.

TCRdb's copy holds only in-frame clones and misses some; the assay was immunoSEQ multiplex PCR. The profile covers 150,000 to 200,000 clones, with more than 75% appearing a single time and 12% taken by the ten largest. The CDR3 consists of 14 residues. Germline V gene lookup returns CDR1 LNHDA and CDR2 SQIVND (reference sequence). With 1 base clipped from V and 6 bases from J, the junction kept 5 bases outside the gene matches. This TCR was sampled from a woman in her seventies with COVID-19, enrolled during active disease. This rearrangement joins TRBV19 to TRBJ1-2, with 7 nucleotides matching TRBD1. Material: peripheral blood. In nucleotides, the CDR3 is TGTGCCAGTAGTATAGTCGGGACAGCAAATGGCTACACCTTC. Translated: CASSIVGTANGYTF.